One and the same sample provided the 17 T cell receptor beta chains below, sequenced in a study of OX40 agonist ivuxolimab in advanced cancers. Profiled with immunoSEQ multiplex PCR; TCRdb holds only in-frame clones, not every one. The sample has around 74,000 clones, under 85% seen once. The sequencing used CD4+ or CD8+ T cells sorted from blood, collected in a trial of the OX40 agonist ivuxolimab. These receptors were collected from an adult with an advanced solid tumor such as melanoma, head and neck, liver or kidney cancer.

The chain uses TRBV7-3 and TRBJ2-1; D possibly corresponds to TRBD2 (6 bases). V gave up 2 bases and J gave up 5 bases, with 16 bases separating them. The CDR3 sequence is 16 residues long. The germline V gene has CDR1 SGHTA and CDR2 FQGTGA. In nucleotides, the CDR3 is TGTGCCAGCAGCTTATACCGTATCGGGAGACACAATGAGCAGTTCTTC. Translated: CASSLYRIGRHNEQFF.

This rearrangement joins TRBV18 to TRBJ1-2; D is ambiguous. CDR1 and CDR2 from the germline V gene are KGHSH and LQKENI. V was pared by 0 bases and J by 3 bases, with 11 bases between. The CDR3 runs to 15 residues. In nucleotides, the CDR3 is TGTGCCAGCTCACCACCGCAGACTGTGGACTATGGCTACACCTTC. Protein: CASSPPQTVDYGYTF.

This rearrangement joins TRBV2 to TRBJ2-3; tentatively, D is TRBD1 (6 bases). This CDR3 has 14 residues. V was trimmed by 6 bases and J by 0 bases, leaving 10 bases between them. Germline CDR1 SNHLY, CDR2 FYNNEI. The CDR3 sequence: CASRDRISTDTQYF. The DNA of the CDR3 is TGTGCCAGCAGGGACAGAATTAGCACAGATACGCAGTATTTT.

The count of this clone is one. This rearrangement joins TRBV11-2 to TRBJ2-7; maybe TRBD1 (5 bases). Trimming left V 3 bases short and J 2 bases short, with 8 bases between. The CDR3 has 13 amino acids. CDR1 SGHAT and CDR2 FQNNGV come from the germline V gene. CDR3 DNA sequence: TGTGCCAGCAGCTTGAGACAGACCTACGAGCAGTACTTC. Amino acids: CASSLRQTYEQYF.

The chain has TRBV5-1 and TRBJ1-2, with 10 bases identical to TRBD1. Germline CDR1 reads SGHRS; CDR2 reads YFSETQ. J lost 6 bases, V lost 0 bases, and 5 bases had no gene match. CDR3 length: 15 residues. In DNA, the CDR3 is TGCGCCAGCAGCTTGGGACAGGGGGCCATTGATGGCTACACCTTC. Translating gives CASSLGQGAIDGYTF.

The chain joins TRBV10-3 to TRBJ2-6, with TRBD2 identical over 9 bases. The germline CDR1 and CDR2 sequences are ENHRY and SYGVKD. The CDR3 is made up of 19 amino acids. J gave up 2 bases and V 3 bases, and 11 bases lay outside the gene matches. DNA for the CDR3: TGTGCCATCAGTGACTCCCCTAGCGGGACGACGACTGGGGCCAACGTCCTGACTTTC. Translated, it gives CAISDSPSGTTTGANVLTF.

This clone was seen a handful of times. The V gene is TRBV15, the J gene TRBJ1-1; D unclear. V was cut by 4 bases and J by 2 bases, with 2 bases left in between. Germline assignment: CDR1 LNHNV and CDR2 YYDKDF (reference sequence). The CDR3 runs to 11 residues. CDR3 coding DNA: TGTGCCACCAGCATTAACACTGAAGCTTTCTTT. It yields the protein CATSINTEAFF.

V and J are TRBV6-6 and TRBJ2-3, with TRBD1 matching 10 bases. The germline gives CDR1 MNHNY, CDR2 SVGAGI (reference sequence). Germline trimming cut 10 bases from V and 1 base from J; bases unmatched to any gene: 2. The CDR3 runs to 13 residues. CDR3 bases: TGTGCCACCGGACAGGGGGGCACAGATACGCAGTATTTT. It yields the protein CATGQGGTDTQYF.

The chain uses TRBV7-3 and TRBJ2-3; 8 bases are a match to TRBD2. The CDR3 has 16 amino acids. The germline CDR1 and CDR2 sequences are SGHTA and FQGTGA. The V and J ends lost 5 bases and 0 bases, in that order; junction bases with no gene match: 7. CDR3 bases: TGTGCCAGCAGCCCCCGGGGGGGACGTAGCACAGATACGCAGTATTTT. Its protein is CASSPRGGRSTDTQYF. Complete variable domain (other parts from reference TRBV7-3 and TRBJ2-3): GAGVSQTPSNKVTEKGKYVELRCDPISGHTALYWYRQSLGQGPEFLIYFQGTGAADDSGLPNDRFFAVRPEGSVSTLKIQRTERGDSAVYLCASSPRGGRSTDTQYFGPGTRLTVL.

V usage is TRBV7-2 and J usage is TRBJ2-7; D is unclear. CDR3 length equals 13 residues. Germline V lookup: CDR1 SGHTA, CDR2 FQGNSA. V was shortened by 1 base and J by 3 bases, with 7 bases between the two germline ends. DNA for the CDR3: TGTGCCAGCAGCTTAGACAGATTCTACGAGCAGTACTTC. This encodes CASSLDRFYEQYF.

In its sample, this clone was seen once. V gene TRBV28 combines with J gene TRBJ2-4; TRBD2 is a possible D gene (5 bases). CDR3 length equals 15 residues. Trimming left V 3 bases short and J 4 bases short, with 13 bases between. Per germline, CDR1 MDHEN and CDR2 SYDVKM. The CDR3 coding sequence is TGTGCCAGCAGTTTGGGCGGGCAGGAGAAAAACATTCAGTACTTC. Protein product: CASSLGGQEKNIQYF.

The chain uses TRBV19 and TRBJ2-1, with TRBD2 matching 7 bases. The CDR3 length is 18 residues. Germline CDR1 reads LNHDA; CDR2 reads SQIVND (reference sequence). V was pared by 4 bases and J by 3 bases, with 15 bases of the junction left unmatched. CDR3 sequence (DNA): TGTGCCAGTAGTACCCTTTGGGGTTTGCTAGCGGACTACAATGAGCAGTTCTTC. This encodes CASSTLWGLLADYNEQFF.

The V and J genes are TRBV28 and TRBJ2-1; 8 positions match TRBD2. Trimming at V came to 2 bases and at J to 7 bases, leaving 7 bases not matched to a gene. The CDR3 runs 15 residues. Germline lookup yields CDR1 MDHEN and CDR2 SYDVKM. The CDR3: CASSLAGGPGNEQFF. CDR3 coding DNA: TGTGCCAGCAGTTTAGCGGGAGGTCCGGGGAATGAGCAGTTCTTC.

The gene calls are TRBV18 and TRBJ2-5, with TRBD1 identical over 8 bases. Trimming removed 8 bases from V and 1 base from J; junction bases left unmatched: 3. The CDR3 runs to 13 residues. Germline V gene data show CDR1 as KGHSH and CDR2 as LQKENI. The CDR3, as DNA: TGTGCCAGCGGACAGGGTCTCCAAGAGACCCAGTACTTC. Protein product: CASGQGLQETQYF.

The chain is built from TRBV30 and TRBJ2-2; TRBD1 might be the D (6 bases). The V gene's germline CDR1 is GTSNPN and CDR2 SVGIG (reference sequence). This CDR3 is built from 13 residues. V shed 1 base and J shed 5 bases, with 8 bases lying between them. CDR3 DNA: TGTGCCTGGAGTGCGGACAGAACCGGGGAGCTGTTTTTT. Amino acids: CAWSADRTGELFF.

The rearrangement uses TRBV2 and TRBJ1-1; D gene ambiguous. This CDR3 is 14 amino acids long. V was clipped by 6 bases and J by 2 bases, with 13 bases between them. From germline, CDR1 is SNHLY and CDR2 FYNNEI. The CDR3 coding sequence is TGTGCCAGCAGCGGCCGCCGGGGAAACACTGAAGCTTTCTTT. Translating it yields CASSGRRGNTEAFF.

V is TRBV6-1 and J is TRBJ1-3, with 9 bases aligning to TRBD1. Looked up from germline, CDR1 is MNHNS and CDR2 is SASEGT. V shed 7 bases and J 3 bases; nucleotides not matched to a gene: 7. The CDR3 runs to 15 residues. The CDR3 sequence: CASINRGQNGNTIYF. The CDR3 bases are TGTGCCAGCATTAACAGGGGGCAGAATGGAAACACCATATATTTT.